The 2 T cell receptor beta chains listed next were all sequenced from one sample in a study of tumor-infiltrating lymphocytes in primary liver carcinoma (dated by TCRdb to the late 2010s). Without any cell sorting, total RNA and DNA were extracted together from around 18-30 mg of bulk tissue using the AllPrep DNA/RNA mini kit. Data came from an Illumina HiSeq 2500. Starting from roughly 500 ng total RNA, TCRbeta-specific cDNA was produced by reverse transcription with a constant-region primer and ProtoScript II reverse transcriptase. Construction of the TCRbeta libraries relied on three nested rounds of multiplex PCR, following a slightly modified ARM-PCR procedure. Each of the first two PCR rounds ran for nine to ten cycles and used multiplex TRBV1-TRBV30 forward primers together with a Cbeta reverse primer. TCRdb ran its own pipeline on the public reads, namely fastp trimming at Q25 and MiXCR clone calling, and kept in-frame beta chains. Each record represents a unique CDR3 protein, reported with the most common genes and DNA among its rows. Here the sample has under 200,000 distinct CDR3 sequences; approximately 86% occur a single time. The top ten hold about a sixth of the sample.

The sequencing sample was made of tumor tissue from primary liver carcinoma. These receptors originate from a man in his forties or fifties with primary liver carcinoma and hepatitis B virus infection.

The chain joins TRBV5-4 to TRBJ1-2; D remains ambiguous. V was pared by 0 bases and J by 11 bases, with 14 bases between. This CDR3 comprises 13 residues. The V gene's germline CDR1 is SGHNT and CDR2 YYREEE (reference sequence). The CDR3 protein is CASSLVAAPGYTF. Written as DNA, the CDR3 is TGTGCCAGCAGCTTGGTTGCCGCCCCGGGATACACCTTC.

Details on this clonotype: Sequence at one end of the junction differs from germline and may be a read error. The V and J genes are TRBV4-3 and TRBJ2-6; D might be TRBD1 (5 bases). Germline V lookup: CDR1 LGHNA, CDR2 YSLEER. CDR3 length equals 17 residues. CDR3 residues: CASRQDGFRSGANVLIF. CDR3 nucleotides: TGCGCCAGCAGACAAGATGGGTTCCGCTCTGGGGCCAACGTCCTCATTTTC.